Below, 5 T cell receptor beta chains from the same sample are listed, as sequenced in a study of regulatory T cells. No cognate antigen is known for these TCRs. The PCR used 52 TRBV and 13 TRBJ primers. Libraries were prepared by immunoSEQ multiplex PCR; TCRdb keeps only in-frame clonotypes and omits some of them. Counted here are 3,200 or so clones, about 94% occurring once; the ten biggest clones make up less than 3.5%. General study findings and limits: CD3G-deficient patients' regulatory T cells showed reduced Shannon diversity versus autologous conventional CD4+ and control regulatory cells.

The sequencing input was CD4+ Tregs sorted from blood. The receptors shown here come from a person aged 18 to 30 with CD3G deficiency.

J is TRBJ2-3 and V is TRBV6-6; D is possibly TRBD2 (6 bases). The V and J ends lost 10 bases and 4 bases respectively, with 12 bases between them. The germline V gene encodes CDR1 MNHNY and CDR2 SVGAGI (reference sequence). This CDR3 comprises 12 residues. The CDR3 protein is CATQGGADTQYF. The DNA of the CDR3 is TGTGCCACTCAGGGCGGGGCAGATACGCAGTATTTT.

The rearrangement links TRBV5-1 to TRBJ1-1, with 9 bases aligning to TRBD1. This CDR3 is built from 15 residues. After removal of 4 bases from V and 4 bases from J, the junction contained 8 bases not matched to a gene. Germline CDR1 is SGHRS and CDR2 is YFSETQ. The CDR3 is CASSRTTGGPTEAFF. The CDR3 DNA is TGCGCCAGCAGCCGGACCACAGGGGGCCCCACTGAAGCTTTCTTT.

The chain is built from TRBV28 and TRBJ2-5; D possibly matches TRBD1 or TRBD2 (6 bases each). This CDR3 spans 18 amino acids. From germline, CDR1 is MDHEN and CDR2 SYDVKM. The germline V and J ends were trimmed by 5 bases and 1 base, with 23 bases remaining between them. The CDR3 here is CASSGGTYRAGLQETQYF. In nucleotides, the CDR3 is TGTGCCAGCAGTGGCGGGACCTACAGGGCAGGTCTCCAAGAGACCCAGTACTTC.

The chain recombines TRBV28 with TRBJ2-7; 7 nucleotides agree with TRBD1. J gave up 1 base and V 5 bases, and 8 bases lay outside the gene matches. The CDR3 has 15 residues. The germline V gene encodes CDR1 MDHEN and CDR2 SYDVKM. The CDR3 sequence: CASSPGTEKSYEQYF. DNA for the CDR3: TGTGCCAGCAGTCCCGGGACAGAAAAATCCTACGAGCAGTACTTC.

The CDR3 nucleotides are TGTGCCAGCAGTTTCTCGGGACTAGCGGGAGGATACAATGAGCAGTTCTTC. Amino acid sequence: CASSFSGLAGGYNEQFF. V gene TRBV28 combines with J gene TRBJ2-1, with TRBD2 matching over 15 bases. The trim removed 3 bases at V and 4 bases at J, leaving 4 bases unmatched. The CDR3 runs 17 residues. Germline assignment: CDR1 MDHEN and CDR2 SYDVKM.